These T cell receptor beta chains were read from a single sample in a study of blood T cell repertoires in COVID-19. Profiling relied on immunoSEQ multiplex PCR, and the TCRdb table lists in-frame clones only, not all of them. The sample records around 15,000 clones, 88% being singletons. What was sequenced was peripheral blood. Every receptor here comes from a human donor in a cohort sampled during active COVID-19. The CDR3 runs from the conserved cysteine through the conserved F or W. The D gene is left open where the match is weak. Clone size is given for some rows only: seen once, a few or many times, or a class if the clone is expanded.

J: TRBJ2-2
D: TRBD1
V: TRBV6-5
size: NA
DNA: TGTGCCAGCAACGGACAGGGGGCAACCGGGGAGCTGTTTTTT
CDR3: CASNGQGATGELFF

J: TRBJ2-3
D: NA
V: TRBV5-1
size: once
DNA: TGCGCCAGCAGCTTGGCGATAGGCACAGATACGCAGTATTTT
CDR3: CASSLAIGTDTQYF

J: TRBJ2-7
D: TRBD1
V: TRBV5-5
size: NA
DNA: TGTGCCAGCAGCCCACCGGACAGGGGTTTCTACGAGCAGTACTTC
CDR3: CASSPPDRGFYEQYF

J: TRBJ2-3
D: TRBD2
V: TRBV7-2
size: NA
DNA: TGTGCCAGCAGCTTAAGCGGGAGTCCAGATACGCAGTATTTT
CDR3: CASSLSGSPDTQYF

J: TRBJ2-1
D: TRBD1
V: TRBV24-1
size: NA
DNA: TGTGCCACCGGGGCAGGGGGCTTGAATGAGCAGTTCTTC
CDR3: CATGAGGLNEQFF

J: TRBJ2-2
D: NA
V: TRBV11-3
size: NA
DNA: TGTGCCAGCAGCTTAGATCAGTTTGGGAGTCCCACAACCGGGGAGCTGTTTTTT
CDR3: CASSLDQFGSPTTGELFF

J: TRBJ2-7
D: NA
V: TRBV20-1
size: NA
DNA: TGCAGTGCCATACAGGACTACGAGCAGTACTTC
CDR3: CSAIQDYEQYF

J: TRBJ2-3
D: TRBD2
V: TRBV2
size: once
DNA: TGTGCCAGCAGTGATGGGGCGGGACTAGCGAGCACAGATACGCAGTATTTT
CDR3: CASSDGAGLASTDTQYF

J: TRBJ1-1
D: NA
V: TRBV9
size: once
DNA: TGTGCCAGCAGCGCTTCCGTGAACACTGAAGCTTTCTTT
CDR3: CASSASVNTEAFF

J: TRBJ1-6
D: NA
V: TRBV27
size: NA
DNA: TGTGCCAGCAGTTCAGCAGGTCCTAATTCACCCCTCCACTTT
CDR3: CASSSAGPNSPLHF

J: TRBJ1-1
D: TRBD1
V: TRBV12-5
size: NA
DNA: TGTGCTAGTGGTTTACAGGGGGGGACTGAAGCTTTCTTT
CDR3: CASGLQGGTEAFF

J: TRBJ2-1
D: TRBD2
V: TRBV27
size: NA
DNA: TGTGCCAGCAGTTTAAGCGGGGGTTCCGGTGAGCAGTTCTTC
CDR3: CASSLSGGSGEQFF

J: TRBJ2-1
D: TRBD1
V: TRBV7-9
size: NA
DNA: TGTGCCAGCAGCTTAGGTAGGTTAGGGGGCTACGACAATGAGCAGTTCTTC
CDR3: CASSLGRLGGYDNEQFF

J: TRBJ1-3
D: TRBD1
V: TRBV5-5
size: NA
DNA: TGTGCCAGCAGCTTGGCCGGGACAGGGATCTCTGGAAACACCATATATTTT
CDR3: CASSLAGTGISGNTIYF

J: TRBJ2-7
D: NA
V: TRBV19
size: NA
DNA: TGTGCCAGTGGTTTGACAGCGGGCCAATCCTACGAGCAGTACTTC
CDR3: CASGLTAGQSYEQYF

J: TRBJ2-2
D: NA
V: TRBV27
size: NA
DNA: TGTGCCAGTACGAACACCGGGGAGCTGTTTTTT
CDR3: CASTNTGELFF

J: TRBJ2-7
D: TRBD1
V: TRBV5-1
size: NA
DNA: TGCGCCAGCAGTCAAGACAGGGGGCACTCCTACGAGCAGTACTTC
CDR3: CASSQDRGHSYEQYF

J: TRBJ1-6
D: NA
V: TRBV27
size: NA
DNA: TGTGCCAGCAGCTCGGAGGCGGCCGAGTCTTCACCCCTCCACTTT
CDR3: CASSSEAAESSPLHF

J: TRBJ2-1
D: NA
V: TRBV9
size: NA
DNA: TGTGCCAGCGGGGGGACAGAAAGTATTTACAATGAGCAGTTCTTC
CDR3: CASGGTESIYNEQFF

J: TRBJ2-5
D: NA
V: TRBV28
size: once
DNA: TGTGCCAGCAGTCGCGGGACTTCTGGGCGGGGCCAGTACTTC
CDR3: CASSRGTSGRGQYF

J: TRBJ2-2
D: TRBD2
V: TRBV7-7
size: NA
DNA: TGTGCCAGCAGCCCCAGCGGGGGGAACACCGGGGAGCTGTTTTTT
CDR3: CASSPSGGNTGELFF

J: TRBJ1-2
D: NA
V: TRBV29-1
size: NA
DNA: TGCAGCGTTGGTGATTGGGCTGGCTATGGCTACACCTTC
CDR3: CSVGDWAGYGYTF

J: TRBJ2-5
D: TRBD1
V: TRBV2
size: NA
DNA: TGTGCCAGCAGTGGTCAGGGGGCCCAAGAGACCCAGTACTTC
CDR3: CASSGQGAQETQYF

J: TRBJ2-6
D: TRBD2
V: TRBV24-1
size: NA
DNA: TGTGCCACCAGTGGGGGGGGCTCTGGGGCCAACGTCCTGACTTTC
CDR3: CATSGGGSGANVLTF

J: TRBJ2-5
D: NA
V: TRBV25-1
size: NA
DNA: TGTGCCAGCAGTGAATCGCTAGGGGCAATGGAGACCCAGTACTTC
CDR3: CASSESLGAMETQYF

J: TRBJ2-6
D: NA
V: TRBV13
size: once
DNA: TGTGCCAGCAGCTCTCGGTATTCTGGGGCCAACGTCCTGACTTTC
CDR3: CASSSRYSGANVLTF

J: TRBJ2-1
D: TRBD1
V: TRBV29-1
size: NA
DNA: TGCAGCGTCGACGGGACAGCGAGCTCCTACAATGAGCAGTTCTTC
CDR3: CSVDGTASSYNEQFF

J: TRBJ1-1
D: NA
V: TRBV5-1
size: NA
DNA: TGCGCCAGCAGCTGGAGGGTGAACACTGAAGCTTTCTTT
CDR3: CASSWRVNTEAFF

J: TRBJ2-3
D: NA
V: TRBV2
size: once
DNA: TGTGCCAGCAGTAACCTTGGACTGCCGCTAGCGCCTACGCAGTATTTT
CDR3: CASSNLGLPLAPTQYF

J: TRBJ2-1
D: NA
V: TRBV4-1
size: NA
DNA: TGCGCCAGCAGCCAAGCGGAGCTAGTTTACAATGAGCAGTTCTTC
CDR3: CASSQAELVYNEQFF

J: TRBJ2-5
D: NA
V: TRBV15
size: few
DNA: TGTGCCACCAGCAGCGAGGGAAGGTACGAGACCCAGTACTTC
CDR3: CATSSEGRYETQYF

J: TRBJ2-7
D: TRBD1
V: TRBV7-9
size: NA
DNA: TGTGCCAGCAGCTTAGCGGGACAGATTTACGAGCAGTACTTC
CDR3: CASSLAGQIYEQYF

J: TRBJ2-7
D: TRBD2
V: TRBV27
size: NA
DNA: TGTGCCAGCAGTTCGACTAGCGGGGGCGAGCAGTACTTC
CDR3: CASSSTSGGEQYF

J: TRBJ2-5
D: TRBD2
V: TRBV19
size: NA
DNA: TGTGCCAGTAGTACAGCTAGCGGGGAAGAGACCCAGTACTTC
CDR3: CASSTASGEETQYF

J: TRBJ1-3
D: NA
V: TRBV13
size: NA
DNA: TGTGCCAGCAGCTTAGATGGTACAGGGTCTGGAAACACCATATATTTT
CDR3: CASSLDGTGSGNTIYF

J: TRBJ1-1
D: NA
V: TRBV6-6
size: NA
DNA: TGTGCCAGCAGTTACGGATGGGCGAACACTGAAGCTTTCTTT
CDR3: CASSYGWANTEAFF

J: TRBJ2-3
D: NA
V: TRBV5-4
size: NA
DNA: TGTGCCAGCAGCACGGGACTCCCCGGGTCAGATACGCAGTATTTT
CDR3: CASSTGLPGSDTQYF

J: TRBJ2-3
D: TRBD2
V: TRBV5-5
size: NA
DNA: TGTGCCAGCAGCTTGCGGGAAGGCGGGAGCGGGAGATGGACAGATACGCAGTATTTT
CDR3: CASSLREGGSGRWTDTQYF

J: TRBJ2-1
D: NA
V: TRBV20-1
size: NA
DNA: TGCAGTGCTCACTGGAATGAGCAGTTCTTC
CDR3: CSAHWNEQFF

J: TRBJ1-3
D: NA
V: TRBV3-1/TRBV3-2
size: NA
DNA: TGTGCCAGCAGCCACCGGGGCTCTGGAAACACCATATATTTT
CDR3: CASSHRGSGNTIYF

J: TRBJ1-5
D: NA
V: TRBV19
size: once
DNA: TGTGCCAGTAGTATACCCCCCTCGGAGGAGGCATACTTCAATCAGCCCCAGCATTTT
CDR3: CASSIPPSEEAYFNQPQHF

J: TRBJ2-2
D: TRBD2
V: TRBV15
size: NA
DNA: TGTGCCACCAGCACTGCCCCCCTAGCGGAAACCGGGGAGCTGTTTTTT
CDR3: CATSTAPLAETGELFF